A selection of T cell receptor beta chains follows, all from one sample in a study of metastatic and nonmetastatic thyroid tumors. TCRdb re-called the PCR reads through MiXCR. The table shows tens of thousands of clones, with about 15% occurring only once. The sample taken for sequencing was blood. The source is a male donor with papillary thyroid cancer or a benign thyroid nodule (not recorded which). Some clones in this sample may be carry-over from other donors' samples. Both conserved end residues are part of each CDR3. Fields, in order: V gene, J gene, D gene, clone size, CDR3 protein, CDR3 DNA. D genes are given only for firm matches. The size entry is marked missing in some rows and otherwise reads once, few, many or a size class.

TRBV6-2/TRBV6-3	TRBJ1-5	-	many	CASRTNQPQHF	TGTGCCAGCAGAACGAATCAGCCCCAGCATTTT
TRBV7-9	TRBJ1-5	-	many	CASSFSNQPQHF	TGTGCCAGCAGCTTTAGCAATCAGCCCCAGCATTTT
TRBV3-1	TRBJ1-2	-	-	CASRPGGSYGYTF	TGTGCCAGCAGACCCGGGGGGAGCTATGGCTACACCTTC
TRBV7-6	TRBJ1-3	-	many	CASSPGASSGNTIYF	TGTGCCAGCAGCCCAGGGGCCAGCTCTGGAAACACCATATATTTT
TRBV5-1	TRBJ2-1	-	many	CASSSGLYYNEQFF	TGCGCCAGCAGCTCGGGACTGTACTACAATGAGCAGTTCTTC
TRBV6-2/TRBV6-3	TRBJ2-7	TRBD1	-	CASSYSGSARDSPSYEQYF	TGTGCCAGCAGTTACTCGGGGTCCGCCCGGGACAGTCCCTCCTACGAGCAGTACTTC
TRBV11-2	TRBJ1-2	-	many	CASSSGDPSIGYGYTF	TGTGCCAGCAGCTCAGGGGATCCCTCAATAGGCTATGGCTACACCTTC
TRBV28	TRBJ1-2	TRBD1	many	CASSLDRGNYGYTF	TGTGCCAGCAGTCTGGACAGGGGGAACTATGGCTACACCTTC
TRBV5-4	TRBJ2-7	TRBD1	-	CASSLGDRGYEQYF	TGTGCCAGCAGCTTGGGGGACAGGGGATACGAGCAGTACTTC
TRBV7-2	TRBJ2-7	-	few	CASSLRLDNEQYF	TGTGCCAGCAGCTTAAGACTAGACAACGAGCAGTACTTC
TRBV9	TRBJ1-1	-	many	CASSVEGGSTEAFF	TGTGCCAGCAGCGTAGAAGGGGGGAGCACTGAAGCTTTCTTT
TRBV6-1	TRBJ2-7	-	medium-sized	CASSQIRGDEQYF	TGTGCCAGCAGCCAAATCAGGGGCGACGAGCAGTACTTC
TRBV30	TRBJ1-2	TRBD1	-	CAWDLFGRTGGFYGYTF	TGTGCCTGGGATCTTTTCGGGCGGACAGGGGGATTTTATGGCTACACCTTC
TRBV7-3	TRBJ2-1	-	many	CASSLTQGNEQFF	TGTGCCAGCAGCTTAACCCAGGGCAATGAGCAGTTCTTC
TRBV6-1	TRBJ2-5	-	many	CASSASRPSGTQYF	TGTGCCAGCAGTGCCTCTCGGCCTTCTGGGACCCAGTACTTC
TRBV19	TRBJ2-3	-	many	CASTLRVGDTQYF	TGTGCCAGTACCCTCAGGGTGGGGGATACGCAGTATTTT
TRBV6-5	TRBJ2-3	TRBD2	many	CASSYGTSDTDTQYF	TGTGCCAGCAGTTACGGGACTAGCGACACAGATACGCAGTATTTT
TRBV19	TRBJ2-7	-	-	CAGSPWDVSSYEQYF	TGTGCCGGCAGTCCCTGGGACGTGAGCTCCTACGAGCAGTACTTC
TRBV2	TRBJ2-7	TRBD1	many	CASSVPETGYEQYF	TGTGCCAGCAGTGTACCCGAGACAGGGTATGAGCAGTACTTC
TRBV6-1	TRBJ1-5	-	few	CASSGLILNQPQHF	TGTGCCAGCAGTGGGCTGATCCTCAATCAGCCCCAGCATTTT
TRBV19	TRBJ1-5	-	many	CASEGIGINQPQHF	TGTGCCAGTGAGGGAATAGGGATCAATCAGCCCCAGCATTTT
TRBV19	TRBJ2-5	-	many	CASSMIGEQGQETQYF	TGTGCCAGTAGTATGATCGGCGAGCAGGGCCAAGAGACCCAGTACTTC
TRBV28	TRBJ1-5	-	-	CASSLWDISNQPQHF	TGTGCCAGCAGTTTGTGGGACATTAGCAATCAGCCCCAGCATTTT
TRBV20-1	TRBJ2-7	-	-	CSVSGQGSYEQYF	TGCAGTGTCTCGGGGCAGGGGTCCTACGAGCAGTACTTC
TRBV12-3/TRBV12-4	TRBJ2-1	TRBD1	many	CASSIRQGNEQFF	TGTGCCAGCAGTATTCGACAGGGCAATGAGCAGTTCTTC
TRBV7-3	TRBJ2-3	-	once	CASSLDGPLHTHYF	TGTGCCAGCAGCTTGGACGGGCCTTTGCATACGCATTATTTT
TRBV7-9	TRBJ2-2	TRBD1	many	CASRGQGNTGELFF	TGTGCCAGCAGGGGACAGGGGAACACCGGGGAGCTGTTTTTT
TRBV7-3	TRBJ2-3	-	-	CASSATLRSIYTQYF	TGTGCCAGCAGCGCGACCCTGCGGAGCATATATACGCAGTATTTT
TRBV5-1	TRBJ2-3	-	many	CASSDRDIYTDTQYF	TGCGCCAGCAGCGACCGGGACATATACACAGATACGCAGTATTTT
TRBV6-5	TRBJ2-7	TRBD2	-	CATPPVAGDDEQYF	TGTGCCACCCCCCCGGTCGCGGGAGATGACGAGCAGTACTTC
TRBV5-1	TRBJ2-7	TRBD1	many	CASSFLQGAAEQYF	TGCGCCAGCAGCTTCCTACAGGGGGCGGCTGAGCAGTACTTC
TRBV11-3	TRBJ2-1	TRBD1	many	CASSPPTGFGEQFF	TGTGCCAGCAGCCCGCCGACAGGGTTCGGTGAGCAGTTCTTC
TRBV11-2	TRBJ2-7	-	-	CASSPTGRLGPRPAYEQYF	TGTGCCAGCAGCCCCACAGGCAGGTTAGGTCCTAGGCCCGCCTACGAGCAGTACTTC
TRBV11-2	TRBJ2-6	TRBD1	once	CASRDRANSGANVLTF	TGTGCCAGCCGCGACAGGGCAAACTCTGGGGCCAACGTCCTGACTTTC
TRBV5-1	TRBJ1-2	-	-	CASSLWTFYGYTF	TGCGCCAGCAGCTTGTGGACCTTCTATGGCTACACCTTC
TRBV6-1	TRBJ1-1	-	hyperexpanded	CASSEGGGHTEAFF	TGTGCCAGCAGTGAAGGGGGGGGCCACACTGAAGCTTTCTTT
TRBV6-2/TRBV6-3	TRBJ2-7	-	medium-sized	CASSYLDRYYEQYF	TGTGCCAGCAGTTACCTGGACAGATACTACGAGCAGTACTTC
TRBV2	TRBJ1-1	-	many	CASRRQRTSTEAFF	TGTGCCAGCAGACGACAGCGGACAAGCACTGAAGCTTTCTTT
TRBV18	TRBJ1-5	-	many	CASSSGLSSNQPQHF	TGTGCCAGCTCATCGGGACTATCTAGCAATCAGCCCCAGCATTTT
TRBV11-2	TRBJ1-1	-	-	CASSARGQTEAFF	TGTGCCAGCAGCGCCAGGGGCCAGACTGAAGCTTTCTTT
TRBV24-1	TRBJ2-1	TRBD2	-	CATSAPSGGSFNNEQFF	TGTGCCACCAGTGCCCCTTCGGGCGGGAGCTTCAACAATGAGCAGTTCTTC
TRBV5-1	TRBJ2-7	-	-	CASSLGGFYEQYF	TGCGCCAGCAGCTTGGGAGGGTTCTACGAGCAGTACTTC
TRBV5-1	TRBJ2-3	-	-	CASSLGGDTQYF	TGCGCCAGCAGCTTGGGAGGGGATACGCAGTATTTT
TRBV12-3/TRBV12-4	TRBJ1-5	-	many	CASSLWGNGGNQPQHF	TGTGCCAGCAGTTTATGGGGGAATGGGGGCAATCAGCCCCAGCATTTT
TRBV25-1	TRBJ2-3	-	many	CASSEYELAADTQYF	TGTGCCAGCAGTGAATATGAACTAGCAGCAGATACGCAGTATTTT
TRBV4-2	TRBJ1-2	-	many	CASSQGPAWDYGYTF	TGTGCCAGCAGCCAAGGTCCGGCCTGGGACTATGGCTACACCTTC
TRBV20-1	TRBJ1-6	TRBD1	many	CSAPTGTGNSPLHF	TGCAGTGCACCGACCGGGACAGGCAATTCACCCCTCCACTTT
TRBV10-1	TRBJ2-7	TRBD2	many	CASSESGLAGGYEQYF	TGCGCCAGCAGTGAGTCTGGACTAGCGGGAGGCTACGAGCAGTACTTC
TRBV27	TRBJ2-7	-	many	CASSGAGSYEQYF	TGTGCCAGCAGTGGCGCAGGGTCCTACGAGCAGTACTTC
TRBV28	TRBJ1-3	TRBD1	many	CASSPAGQGYTIYF	TGTGCCAGCAGTCCCGCGGGACAGGGCTACACCATATATTTT
TRBV25-1	TRBJ2-3	-	few	CASWGGGPSTQYF	TGTGCCAGCTGGGGGGGCGGACCCAGTACGCAGTATTTT
TRBV19	TRBJ2-7	-	many	CASSIRTEPYEQYF	TGTGCCAGTAGTATCCGGACAGAACCATACGAGCAGTACTTC
TRBV20-1	TRBJ2-5	TRBD1	-	CSAYPGTGVKTQYF	TGCAGTGCTTACCCAGGGACAGGGGTAAAGACACAGTACTTC
TRBV20-1	TRBJ2-7	-	-	CSARQVQELVQYF	TGCAGTGCTAGACAAGTACAGGAGCTGGTGCAGTACTTC
TRBV7-3	TRBJ2-1	-	many	CASSTTPGNEQFF	TGTGCCAGCAGCACTACTCCCGGGAATGAGCAGTTCTTC
TRBV12-5	TRBJ2-5	TRBD2	few	CASGFPAGGVETQYF	TGTGCTAGTGGTTTCCCCGCCGGGGGGGTGGAGACCCAGTACTTC
TRBV5-1	TRBJ2-3	-	many	CASSQDAGSWTQYF	TGCGCCAGCAGCCAGGATGCCGGATCTTGGACGCAGTATTTT